This T cell receptor beta chain was sequenced for a study of blood T cell repertoires in COVID-19. Some clones are missing from TCRdb's copy, which holds only in-frame ones; the method was immunoSEQ multiplex PCR. The data contain 82,000 or so clones, around 89% of them singletons. Trimming cost V 3 bases and J 3 bases; bases outside gene matches: 7. Germline-derived CDR1 and CDR2 are SNHLY and FYNNEI. The CDR3 consists of 15 residues. The sequenced sample consisted of PBMCs or T cells enriched from blood (not recorded which). The chain combines TRBV2 with TRBJ2-7, with 8 bases identical to TRBD2. The receptor comes from a woman between 50 and 59 years old with acute COVID-19. CDR3 sequence reads: CASSEGSGERYEQYF. The CDR3 nucleotides are TGTGCCAGCAGTGAGGGTAGCGGGGAGCGCTACGAGCAGTACTTC.